A selection of T cell receptor beta chains follows, all from one sample in a study of cytomegalovirus exposure and HLA in healthy donors. Assay used: immunoSEQ multiplex PCR; TCRdb lists only in-frame clones, some missing. In the table there are around 100,000 clones, roughly 71% of which are singletons. Input material: PBMCs. These receptors all come from a man in his forties or fifties in good health and CMV-seronegative. Each CDR3 is given without its conserved first and last residue.

V gene,J gene,CDR3 protein
TRBV2,TRBJ2-3,ASVPRRASGVSTDTQY
TRBV2,TRBJ1-1,ASSPGENTEAF
TRBV25-1,TRBJ2-3,ASSEWVAGGTDTQY
TRBV5-4,TRBJ2-3,ASSPYNSEGWTDTQY
TRBV19,TRBJ1-5,ASSRPGGAHQPQH
TRBV7-9,TRBJ2-7,ASSLLGGTAVDEQY
TRBV27,TRBJ2-7,ASSGQGVGDYEQY
TRBV23-1,TRBJ2-4,ASSPGTANIQY
TRBV2,TRBJ1-2,ASSSQVNYGYT
TRBV28,TRBJ1-2,ASSGAGGNYGYT
TRBV20-1,TRBJ2-3,SARARGTQY
TRBV28,TRBJ1-5,ASRAGGSNQPQH
TRBV2,TRBJ2-1,ASSGGNSGGLSSYNEQF
TRBV5-1,TRBJ2-7,ASSLGLAGVTHEQY
TRBV15,TRBJ2-5,ATSSSLLAGGQETQY
TRBV5-1,TRBJ1-6,ASSLRGGRDSPLH
TRBV19,TRBJ1-1,ASSTLQTPGQGYRAF
TRBV28,TRBJ2-7,ASSLEGTGSYEQY
TRBV29-1,TRBJ2-5,SVLTSGSGETQY
TRBV28,TRBJ2-3,ASSPVGIAGGVSGTDTQY
TRBV11-2,TRBJ2-1,ASSIRTSGYNEQF
TRBV7-9,TRBJ1-6,ASSIGGHNSPLH
TRBV6-5,TRBJ1-1,ASSRTDRRNTEAF
TRBV2,-,ASSETGTTSEQY
TRBV10-3,TRBJ2-7,ATSGTVDEQY
TRBV28,TRBJ2-2,ASRVAGGIGELF
TRBV6-5,TRBJ2-1,ASSTGAGEQF
TRBV4-3,TRBJ2-3,ASSPHPRTSGREDTQY
TRBV7-9,TRBJ2-4,ASSRDNSLAKNIQY
TRBV28,TRBJ1-5,ASSLLGGAYNQPQH
TRBV28,TRBJ2-7,ASRARGGGEQY